This TCR beta chain was observed in a study of shared clonotypes between healthy human individuals. Concerning this clone: Its cognate antigen is unknown.

Profiled with immunoSEQ multiplex PCR; TCRdb holds only in-frame clones, not every one. Altogether 1,400,000 or so clones are present, about 98.5% being singletons, with the ten largest covering approximately 0.4%. Study findings and constraints: Non-shared clonotypes displayed generation probabilities falling below those of clonotypes present in all four donors.

CDR3 length equals 13 residues. Germline CDR1 and CDR2: SGHAT and FQNNGV. The V and J ends lost 5 bases and 3 bases respectively, with 11 bases between them. The material sequenced was naive CD4+ T cells sorted from blood. Subset here: CD45RA+ positively selected. The V gene is TRBV11-2, the J gene TRBJ2-7, with D tentatively TRBD1 or TRBD2 (6 bases each). This clonotype was sampled from a young man in good health. This CDR3 is CASSKGGVYEQYF. CDR3 DNA: TGTGCCAGCAGCAAGGGGGGAGTCTACGAGCAGTACTTC.